This T cell receptor beta chain came from a study of metastatic and nonmetastatic thyroid tumors. The study's findings and limits: In blood and tumor, TCR beta diversity was reportedly significantly higher in malignant thyroid tumors than in benign nodules.

Not a single patient had been given any form of treatment at any point before undergoing thyroid surgery. The V and J ends lost 1 base and 3 bases, in that order; junction bases with no gene match: 2. The V gene's germline CDR1 is SGDLS and CDR2 YYNGEE. This CDR3 region has 15 residues. Remarks on this clone: No antigen is known for it.

In the original analysis: A distant-metastasis classifier for papillary thyroid cancer was built using CDR3 differences across clinicopathological groups. TCRdb reassembled clones from the PCR reads with MiXCR. These V and J calls originate from TCRdb's pipeline instead of the authors' own analysis. This table has tens of thousands of clones, 20% appearing once. The chain links TRBV9 to TRBJ1-4; 8 bases match TRBD1. Sequences were obtained from blood. This receptor was identified in a female donor with papillary thyroid cancer or a benign thyroid nodule (not recorded which). Some clones in this sample may be carry-over from other donors' samples. This CDR3 is CASSVQGASNEKLFF. Written as DNA, the CDR3 is TGTGCCAGCAGCGTACAGGGGGCGTCTAATGAAAAACTGTTTTTT.